What follows are 8 T cell receptor beta chains derived from one specimen sequenced in a study of T cell repertoires in cytomegalovirus infection. Their cognate antigens are unknown. MiXCR was run by TCRdb on the reads, yielding one entry per CDR3 protein. The data show hundreds of thousands of distinct CDR3 sequences, under 45% seen once. The sequencing here drew on cultured PBMCs, taken from culture after CMV antigen stimulation. The receptors here all came from a human donor in good health (CMV status not recorded). Some clones in this sample may be carry-over from other donors' samples.

About this clonotype: As the CDR3 is not closed by the conserved phenylalanine or tryptophan, this likely results from a read error. The chain employs TRBV7-2 and TRBJ2-1, with TRBD2 matching 9 bases. The CDR3 is 15 residues long. Per the germline V gene, CDR1 is SGHTA and CDR2 is FQGNSA. The trim removed 2 bases at V and 9 bases at J, leaving 8 bases unmatched. CDR3: CASSLMSGGSGEQFS. The CDR3 nucleotides read TGTGCCAGCAGCTTAATGAGCGGGGGGTCCGGTGAGCAGTTCTCC.

This clonotype occurred a few times. V gene TRBV7-9 combines with J gene TRBJ2-1; D is unclear. V lost 0 bases and J lost 8, with 11 bases in between. Germline CDR1 SEHNR, CDR2 FQNEAQ (reference sequence). The CDR3 is 14 amino acids. CDR3 nucleotides: TGTGCCAGCAGCTTAGCGTTCGGGTCGGATGAGCAGTTCTTC. This sequence encodes CASSLAFGSDEQFF.

J is TRBJ1-5 and V is TRBV12-3 or TRBV12-4, with 7 bases aligning to TRBD1. The CDR3 runs to 15 residues. Unmatched junction bases numbered 8, after V lost 6 bases and J lost 3 bases. CDR3 loop: CASSPGQAINQPQHF. In nucleotides, the CDR3 is TGTGCCAGCAGCCCCGGACAGGCAATCAATCAGCCCCAGCATTTT.

The gene calls are TRBV28 and TRBJ2-1; unclear D gene. Germline V gives CDR1 MDHEN, CDR2 SYDVKM. Trimming pared 3 bases from V and 7 bases from J, leaving 16 bases between. This CDR3 comprises 15 residues. CDR3 loop: CASSFLGSVGNEQFF. The DNA of the CDR3 is TGTGCCAGCAGTTTTCTAGGGTCGGTCGGGAATGAGCAGTTCTTC.

This clonotype was seen a single time. The V call is TRBV9, the J call TRBJ2-5; a possible D gene is TRBD2 (6 bases). Trimming removed 0 bases at V and 6 bases at J, with 36 bases between. Germline loops: CDR1 SGDLS, CDR2 YYNGEE. CDR3 size: 22 residues. This CDR3 reads CASSVGSWRASAKALESQTQYF. For the CDR3, the DNA is TGTGCCAGCAGCGTAGGTTCTTGGCGGGCTAGCGCTAAGGCTCTCGAGTCTCAGACCCAGTACTTC.

This clonotype was counted between two and nine times. J is TRBJ2-7 and V is TRBV6-5; 8 nucleotides align to TRBD2. CDR1 MNHEY and CDR2 SVGAGI come from the germline V gene. V shed 8 bases, J shed 4 bases, and the junction held 7 bases outside the gene matches. The CDR3 length is 13 residues. The CDR3 bases are TGTGCCAGCCTACGGGGGGGTTTTTACGAGCAGTACTTC. Its protein is CASLRGGFYEQYF.

This clonotype was counted only a few times. V is TRBV7-2 and J is TRBJ2-1; 7 bases are a match to TRBD1. The CDR3 consists of 18 residues. Germline CDR1 SGHTA, CDR2 FQGNSA. Trimming took 2 bases from V and 7 from J; bases not matched to a gene: 17. The CDR3, as DNA: TGTGCCAGCAGCTTAAACCCCCACCGACTGACAGGGCGAAATGAGCAGTTCTTC. The encoded protein is CASSLNPHRLTGRNEQFF.

This clonotype was seen once. The rearrangement uses TRBV7-2 and TRBJ2-1; D is undetermined. The germline gives CDR1 SGHTA, CDR2 FQGNSA. The CDR3 runs 11 residues. V gave up 9 bases and J gave up 3 bases, with 6 bases separating them. The CDR3 reads CASADYNEQFF. DNA of the CDR3: TGTGCCAGTGCGGACTACAATGAGCAGTTCTTC.